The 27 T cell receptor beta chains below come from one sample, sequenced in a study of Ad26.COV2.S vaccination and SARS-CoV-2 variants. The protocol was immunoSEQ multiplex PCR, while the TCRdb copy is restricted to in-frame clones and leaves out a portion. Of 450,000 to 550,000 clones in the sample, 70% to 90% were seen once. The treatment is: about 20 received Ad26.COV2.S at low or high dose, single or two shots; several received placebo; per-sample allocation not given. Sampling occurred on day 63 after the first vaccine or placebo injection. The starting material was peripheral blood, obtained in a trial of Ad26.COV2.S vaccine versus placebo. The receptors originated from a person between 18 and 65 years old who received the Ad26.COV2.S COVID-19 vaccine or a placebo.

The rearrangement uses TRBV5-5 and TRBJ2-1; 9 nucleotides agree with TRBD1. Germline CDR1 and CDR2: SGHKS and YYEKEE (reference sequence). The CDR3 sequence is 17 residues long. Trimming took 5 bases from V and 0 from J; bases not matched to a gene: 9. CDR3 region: CASRAWDRESSYNEQFF. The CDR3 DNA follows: TGTGCCAGCAGGGCCTGGGACAGGGAAAGCTCCTACAATGAGCAGTTCTTC.

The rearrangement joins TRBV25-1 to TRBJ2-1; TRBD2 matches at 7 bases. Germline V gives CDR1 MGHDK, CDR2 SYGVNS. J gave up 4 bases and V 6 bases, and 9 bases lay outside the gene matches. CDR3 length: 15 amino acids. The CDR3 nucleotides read TGTGCCAGCAGAATGGCCGGGACTACTTACAATGAGCAGTTCTTC. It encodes CASRMAGTTYNEQFF.

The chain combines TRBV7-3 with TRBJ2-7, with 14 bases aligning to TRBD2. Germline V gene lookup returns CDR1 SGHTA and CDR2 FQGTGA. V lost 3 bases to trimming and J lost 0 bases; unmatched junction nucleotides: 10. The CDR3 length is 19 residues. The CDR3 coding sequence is TGTGCCAGCAGCTTGTCGCATCCCGGGACTAGCGGGAGCTCCTACGAGCAGTACTTC. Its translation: CASSLSHPGTSGSSYEQYF.

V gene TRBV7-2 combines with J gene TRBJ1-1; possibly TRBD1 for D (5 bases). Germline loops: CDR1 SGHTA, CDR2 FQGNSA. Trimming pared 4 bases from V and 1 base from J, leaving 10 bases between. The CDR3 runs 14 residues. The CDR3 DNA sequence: TGTGCCAGCAGCTCGAGACAGTGGAACACTGAAGCTTTCTTT. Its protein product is CASSSRQWNTEAFF.

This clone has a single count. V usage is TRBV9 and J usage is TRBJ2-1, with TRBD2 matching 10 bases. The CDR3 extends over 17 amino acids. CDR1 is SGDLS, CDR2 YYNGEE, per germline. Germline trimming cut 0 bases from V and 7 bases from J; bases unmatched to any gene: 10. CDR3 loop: CASSVGRWASGSNEQFF. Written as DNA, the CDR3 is TGTGCCAGCAGCGTAGGGCGGTGGGCTAGCGGGAGTAATGAGCAGTTCTTC.

The CDR3 protein is CASSLVVTSGSWSYNEQFF. DNA of the CDR3: TGCGCCAGCAGCTTGGTGGTGACTAGCGGGAGTTGGTCCTACAATGAGCAGTTCTTC. The gene calls are TRBV5-1 and TRBJ2-1, with 12 bases aligning to TRBD2. After removal of 0 bases from V and 1 base from J, the junction contained 8 bases not matched to a gene. In germline, CDR1 is SGHRS, CDR2 YFSETQ. This CDR3 has 19 residues.

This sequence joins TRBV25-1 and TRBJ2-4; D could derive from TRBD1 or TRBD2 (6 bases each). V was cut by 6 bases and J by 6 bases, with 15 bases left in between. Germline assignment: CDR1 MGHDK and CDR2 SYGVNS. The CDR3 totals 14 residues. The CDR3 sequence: CASSRSGGGNIQYF. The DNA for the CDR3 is TGTGCCAGCAGCCGAAGTGGAGGGGGAAACATTCAGTACTTC.

CDR3: CASSIVASGGQTLTQYF. The CDR3 bases are TGTGCCAGTAGTATTGTGGCTAGCGGGGGACAAACGTTGACGCAGTATTTT. The rearrangement links TRBV19 to TRBJ2-3, with 10 bases matching TRBD2. The CDR3 sequence is 17 residues long. In germline, CDR1 is LNHDA, CDR2 SQIVND (reference sequence). The V segment lost 3 bases and the J segment 9 bases; nucleotides outside the gene matches: 15.

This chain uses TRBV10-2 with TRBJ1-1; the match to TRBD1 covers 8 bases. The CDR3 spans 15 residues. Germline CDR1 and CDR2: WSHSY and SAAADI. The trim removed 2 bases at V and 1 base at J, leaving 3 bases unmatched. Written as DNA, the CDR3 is TGCGCCAGCAGTGAGGGGGGGACAGGGAACACTGAAGCTTTCTTT. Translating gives CASSEGGTGNTEAFF.

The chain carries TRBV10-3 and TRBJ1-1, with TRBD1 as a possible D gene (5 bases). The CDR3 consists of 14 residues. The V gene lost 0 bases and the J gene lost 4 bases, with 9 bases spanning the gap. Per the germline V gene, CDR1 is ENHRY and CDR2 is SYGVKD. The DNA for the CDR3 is TGTGCCATCAGTGAGTCGAGGGGCTCCACTGAAGCTTTCTTT. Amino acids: CAISESRGSTEAFF.

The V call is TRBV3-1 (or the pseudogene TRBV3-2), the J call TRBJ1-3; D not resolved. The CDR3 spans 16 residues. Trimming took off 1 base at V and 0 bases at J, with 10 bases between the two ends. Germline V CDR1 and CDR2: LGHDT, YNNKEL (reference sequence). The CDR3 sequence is CASSQGTGFSGNTIYF. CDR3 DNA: TGTGCCAGCAGCCAAGGGACCGGATTCTCTGGAAACACCATATATTTT.

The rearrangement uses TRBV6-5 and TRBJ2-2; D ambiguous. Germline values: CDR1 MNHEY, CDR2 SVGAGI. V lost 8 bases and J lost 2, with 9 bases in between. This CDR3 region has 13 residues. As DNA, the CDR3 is TGTGCCAGCCGGGTGCTTAACACCGGGGAGCTGTTTTTT. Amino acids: CASRVLNTGELFF.

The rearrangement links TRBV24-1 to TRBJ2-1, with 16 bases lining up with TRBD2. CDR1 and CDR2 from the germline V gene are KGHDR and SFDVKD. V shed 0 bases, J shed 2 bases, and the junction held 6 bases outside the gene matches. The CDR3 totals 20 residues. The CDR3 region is CATSDLSSGTSGRAYNEQFF. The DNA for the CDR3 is TGTGCCACCAGTGATTTGTCCTCCGGGACTAGCGGGAGGGCCTACAATGAGCAGTTCTTC.

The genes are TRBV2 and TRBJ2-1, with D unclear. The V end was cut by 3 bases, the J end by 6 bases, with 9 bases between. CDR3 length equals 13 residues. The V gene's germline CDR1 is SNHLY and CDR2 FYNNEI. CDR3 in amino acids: CASSEGRLNEQFF. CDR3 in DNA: TGTGCCAGCAGTGAGGGTCGCCTCAATGAGCAGTTCTTC.

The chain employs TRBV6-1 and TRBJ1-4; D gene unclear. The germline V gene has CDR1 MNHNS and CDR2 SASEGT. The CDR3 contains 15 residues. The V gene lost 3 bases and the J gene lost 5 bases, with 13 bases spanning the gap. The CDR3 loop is CASSDIGRLNEKLFF. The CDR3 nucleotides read TGTGCCAGCAGTGACATCGGACGGCTAAATGAAAAACTGTTTTTT.

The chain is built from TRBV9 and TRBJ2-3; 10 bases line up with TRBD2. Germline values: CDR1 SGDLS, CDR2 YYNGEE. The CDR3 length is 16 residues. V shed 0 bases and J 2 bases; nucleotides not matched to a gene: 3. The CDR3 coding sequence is TGTGCCAGCAGCGTAGGGACTAGCGGAGCCACAGATACGCAGTATTTT. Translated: CASSVGTSGATDTQYF.

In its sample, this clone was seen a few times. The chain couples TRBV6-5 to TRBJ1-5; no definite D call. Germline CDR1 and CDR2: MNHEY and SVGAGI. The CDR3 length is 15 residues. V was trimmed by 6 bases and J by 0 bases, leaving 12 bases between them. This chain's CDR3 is CASSRPGTSNQPQHF. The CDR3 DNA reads TGTGCCAGCAGCCGCCCAGGAACTAGCAATCAGCCCCAGCATTTT.

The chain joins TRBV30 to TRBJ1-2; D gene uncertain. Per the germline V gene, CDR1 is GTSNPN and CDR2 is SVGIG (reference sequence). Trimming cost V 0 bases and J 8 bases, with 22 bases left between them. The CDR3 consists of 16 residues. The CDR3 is CAWSVLISYGIGGYTF. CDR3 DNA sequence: TGTGCCTGGAGTGTACTTATAAGTTATGGGATAGGCGGCTACACCTTC.

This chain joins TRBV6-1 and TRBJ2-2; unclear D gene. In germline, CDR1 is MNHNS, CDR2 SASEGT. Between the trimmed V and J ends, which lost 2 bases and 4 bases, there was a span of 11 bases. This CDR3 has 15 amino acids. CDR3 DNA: TGTGCCAGCAGTGAACCTAACTCACCCACCGGGGAGCTGTTTTTT. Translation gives CASSEPNSPTGELFF.

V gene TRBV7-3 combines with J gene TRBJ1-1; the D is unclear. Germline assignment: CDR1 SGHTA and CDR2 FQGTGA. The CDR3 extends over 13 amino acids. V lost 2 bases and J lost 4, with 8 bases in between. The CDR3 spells CASSLGGGTEAFF. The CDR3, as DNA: TGTGCCAGCAGCTTAGGCGGCGGCACTGAAGCTTTCTTT.

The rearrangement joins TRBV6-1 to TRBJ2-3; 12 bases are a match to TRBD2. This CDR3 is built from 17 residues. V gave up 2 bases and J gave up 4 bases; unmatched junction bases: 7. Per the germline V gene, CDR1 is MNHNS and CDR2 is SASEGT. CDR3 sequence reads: CASSERLGLAGSDTQYF. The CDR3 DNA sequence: TGTGCCAGCAGTGAAAGGTTGGGACTAGCGGGCTCAGATACGCAGTATTTT.

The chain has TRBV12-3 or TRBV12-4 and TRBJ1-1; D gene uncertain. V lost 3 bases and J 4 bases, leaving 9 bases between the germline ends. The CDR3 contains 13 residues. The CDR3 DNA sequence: TGTGCCAGCAGTTTTGCCCCGGGCACTGAAGCTTTCTTT. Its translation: CASSFAPGTEAFF.

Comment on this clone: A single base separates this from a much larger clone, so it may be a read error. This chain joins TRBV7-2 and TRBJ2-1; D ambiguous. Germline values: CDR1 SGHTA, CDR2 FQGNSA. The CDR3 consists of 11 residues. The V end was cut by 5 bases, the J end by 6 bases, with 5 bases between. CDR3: CASSLGNEQFF. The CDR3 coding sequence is TGTGCCAGCAGCCTGGGCAATGAGCAGTTCTTC.

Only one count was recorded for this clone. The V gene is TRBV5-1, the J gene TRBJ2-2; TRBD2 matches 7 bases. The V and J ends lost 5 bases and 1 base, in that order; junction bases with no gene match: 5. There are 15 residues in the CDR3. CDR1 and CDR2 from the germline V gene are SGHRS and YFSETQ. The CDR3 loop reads CASRAGTENTGELFF. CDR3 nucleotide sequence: TGCGCCAGCAGAGCGGGGACTGAGAACACCGGGGAGCTGTTTTTT.

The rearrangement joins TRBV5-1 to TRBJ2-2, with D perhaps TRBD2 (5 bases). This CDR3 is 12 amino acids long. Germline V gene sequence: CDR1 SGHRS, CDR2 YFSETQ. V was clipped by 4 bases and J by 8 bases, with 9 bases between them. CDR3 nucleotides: TGCGCCAGCAGCGGAGGTTTTGGGGAGCTGTTTTTT. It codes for CASSGGFGELFF.

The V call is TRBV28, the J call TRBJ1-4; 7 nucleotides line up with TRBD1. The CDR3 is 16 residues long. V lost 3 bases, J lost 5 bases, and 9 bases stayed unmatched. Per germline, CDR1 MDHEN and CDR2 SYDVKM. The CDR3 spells CASSLSGTAMNEKLFF. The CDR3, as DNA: TGTGCCAGCAGTTTGTCTGGGACAGCGATGAATGAAAAACTGTTTTTT.

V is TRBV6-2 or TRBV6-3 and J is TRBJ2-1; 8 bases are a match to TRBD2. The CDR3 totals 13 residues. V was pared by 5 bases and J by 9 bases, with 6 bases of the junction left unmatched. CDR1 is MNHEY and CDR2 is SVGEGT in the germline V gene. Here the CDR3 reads CASSKGLGAEQFF. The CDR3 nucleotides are TGTGCCAGCAGTAAGGGACTAGGAGCTGAGCAGTTCTTC.